This T cell receptor beta chain was identified during a study of cytomegalovirus exposure and HLA in healthy donors. Across the study: Earlier work reported 117 million unique TCR beta sequences from 180 million or so T cells. Study-level findings and limits: Information on immune exposure was restricted to one variable (CMV serostatus). TCR beta chains numbering under 200 were designated cytomegalovirus-associated. What a later analysis showed was that several of the most significant clusters appeared linked to common viral pathogens.

On this clone: Its antigen remains unknown.

CDR1 is SGHAT and CDR2 is FQNNGV in the germline V gene. V was clipped by 3 bases and J by 7 bases, with 16 bases between them. This CDR3 contains 15 residues. Primers for the PCR totalled 60 Vbeta and 13 Jbeta. Here immunoSEQ multiplex PCR was the method, and the copy in TCRdb shows in-frame clones only, minus some. Among some 190,000 clones listed, around 80% were seen once. Sample: PBMCs. The V gene is TRBV11-2, the J gene TRBJ2-1, with D possibly matching TRBD2 (6 bases). The clonotype comes from a girl aged 10-17 years in good health and CMV-seropositive. CDR3: CASSFRDSNWNEQFF. The CDR3 DNA reads as TGTGCCAGCAGCTTCCGGGACTCAAATTGGAATGAGCAGTTCTTC.